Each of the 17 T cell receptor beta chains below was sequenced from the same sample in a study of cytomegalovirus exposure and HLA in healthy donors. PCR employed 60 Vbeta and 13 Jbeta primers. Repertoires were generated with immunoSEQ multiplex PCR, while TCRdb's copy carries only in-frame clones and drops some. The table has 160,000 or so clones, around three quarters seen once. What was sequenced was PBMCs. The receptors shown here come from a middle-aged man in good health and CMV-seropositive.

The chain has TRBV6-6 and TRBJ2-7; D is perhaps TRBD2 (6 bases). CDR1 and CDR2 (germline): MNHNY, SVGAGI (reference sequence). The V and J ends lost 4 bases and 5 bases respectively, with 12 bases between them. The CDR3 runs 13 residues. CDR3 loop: CASSSEGSHEQYF. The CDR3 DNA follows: TGTGCCAGCAGTTCGGAGGGGTCCCACGAGCAGTACTTC.

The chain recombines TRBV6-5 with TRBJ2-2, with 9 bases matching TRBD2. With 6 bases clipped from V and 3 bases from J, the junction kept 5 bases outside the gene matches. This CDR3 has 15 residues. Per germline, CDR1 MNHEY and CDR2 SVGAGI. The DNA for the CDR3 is TGTGCCAGCAGCCCCAGCGGGGGGCACACCGGGGAGCTGTTTTTT. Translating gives CASSPSGGHTGELFF.

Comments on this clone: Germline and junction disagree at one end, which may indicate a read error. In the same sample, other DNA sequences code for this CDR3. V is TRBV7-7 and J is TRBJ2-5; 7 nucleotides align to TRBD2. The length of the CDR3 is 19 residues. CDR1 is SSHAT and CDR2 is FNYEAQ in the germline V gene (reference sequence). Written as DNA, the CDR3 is TGTGCTAGCAGCTCCAACCCTCCCCTCTGGGGAGGGGACCAAGAGACCCAGTACTTC. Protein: CASSSNPPLWGGDQETQYF. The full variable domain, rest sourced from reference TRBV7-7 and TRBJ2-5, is GAGVSQSPRYKVTKRGQDVTLRCDPISSHATLYWYQQALGQGPEFLTYFNYEAQPDKSGLPSDRFSAERPEGSISTLTIQRTEQRDSAMYRCASSSNPPLWGGDQETQYFGPGTRLLVL.

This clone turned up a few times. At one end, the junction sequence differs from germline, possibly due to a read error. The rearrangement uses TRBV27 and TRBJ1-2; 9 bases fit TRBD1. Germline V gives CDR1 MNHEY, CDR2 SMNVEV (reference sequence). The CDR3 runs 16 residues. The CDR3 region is CASRYDRGTSNYGYTF. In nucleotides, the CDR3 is TGTGCCAGCAGATACGACAGGGGGACCTCTAATTATGGCTACACCTTC.

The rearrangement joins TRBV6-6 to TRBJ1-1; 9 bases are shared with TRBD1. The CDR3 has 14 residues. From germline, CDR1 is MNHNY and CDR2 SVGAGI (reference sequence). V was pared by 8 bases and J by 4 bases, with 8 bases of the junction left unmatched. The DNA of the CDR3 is TGTGCCAGCGGACATCCGGGACAGGGCACTGAAGCTTTCTTT. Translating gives CASGHPGQGTEAFF.

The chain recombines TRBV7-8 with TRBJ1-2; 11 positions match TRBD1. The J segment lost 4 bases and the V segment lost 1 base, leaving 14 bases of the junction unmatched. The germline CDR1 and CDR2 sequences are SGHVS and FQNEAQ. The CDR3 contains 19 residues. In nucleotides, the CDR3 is TGTGCCAGCAGCTTAGTTCCTCGGACAGGGGGCGCAATGAGCTATGGCTACACCTTC. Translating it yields CASSLVPRTGGAMSYGYTF. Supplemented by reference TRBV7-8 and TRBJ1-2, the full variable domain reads GAGVSQSPRYKVAKRGQDVALRCDPISGHVSLFWYQQALGQGPEFLTYFQNEAQLDKSGLPSDRFFAERPEGSVSTLKIQRTQQEDSAVYLCASSLVPRTGGAMSYGYTFGSGTRLTVV.

CDR3 nucleotides: TGCGCCAGCAGCTCGACTAGCGGGGGGGGAGTCTACAATGAGCAGTTCTTC. Translated: CASSSTSGGGVYNEQFF. The V call is TRBV5-1, the J call TRBJ2-1; 14 bases fit TRBD2. The CDR3 contains 17 residues. Germline CDR1 SGHRS, CDR2 YFSETQ. V was pared by 3 bases and J by 3 bases, with 5 bases of the junction left unmatched.

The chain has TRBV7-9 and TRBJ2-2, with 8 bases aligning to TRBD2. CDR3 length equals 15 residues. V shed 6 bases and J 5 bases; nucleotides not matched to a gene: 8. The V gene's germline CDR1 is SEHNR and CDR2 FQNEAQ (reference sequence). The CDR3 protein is CASRPRGGRTGELFF. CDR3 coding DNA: TGTGCCAGCAGACCCCGGGGGGGCCGGACCGGGGAGCTGTTTTTT.

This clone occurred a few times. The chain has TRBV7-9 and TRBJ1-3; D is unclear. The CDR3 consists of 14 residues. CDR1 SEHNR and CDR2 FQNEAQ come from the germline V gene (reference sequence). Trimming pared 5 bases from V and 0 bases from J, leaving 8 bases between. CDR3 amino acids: CASSPGFSGNTIYF. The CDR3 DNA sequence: TGTGCCAGCAGCCCGGGGTTCTCTGGAAACACCATATATTTT.

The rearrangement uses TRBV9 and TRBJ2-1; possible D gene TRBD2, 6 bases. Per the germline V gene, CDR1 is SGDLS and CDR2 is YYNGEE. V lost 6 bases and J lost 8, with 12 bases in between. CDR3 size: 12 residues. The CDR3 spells CASNTGGDEQFF. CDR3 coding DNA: TGTGCCAGCAACACCGGGGGTGATGAGCAGTTCTTC.

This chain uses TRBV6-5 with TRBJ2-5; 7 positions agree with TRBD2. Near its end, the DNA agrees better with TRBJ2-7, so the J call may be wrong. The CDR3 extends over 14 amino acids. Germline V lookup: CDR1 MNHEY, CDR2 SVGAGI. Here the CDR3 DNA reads TGTGCCAGCAGTTACGGGGGGGTCTCCTACGAGCAGTACTTC. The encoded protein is CASSYGGVSYEQYF.

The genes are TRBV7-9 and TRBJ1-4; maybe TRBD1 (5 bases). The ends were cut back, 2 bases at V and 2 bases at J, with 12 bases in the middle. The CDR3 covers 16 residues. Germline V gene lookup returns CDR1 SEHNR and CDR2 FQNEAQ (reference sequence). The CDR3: CASSLPGLRTNEKLFF. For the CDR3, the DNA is TGTGCCAGCAGCTTACCGGGACTGAGGACTAATGAAAAACTGTTTTTT.

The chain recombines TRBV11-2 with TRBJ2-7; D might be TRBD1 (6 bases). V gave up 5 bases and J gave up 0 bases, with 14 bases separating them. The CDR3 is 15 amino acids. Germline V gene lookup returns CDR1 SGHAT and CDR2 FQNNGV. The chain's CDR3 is CASSPSQGVSYEQYF. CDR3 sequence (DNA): TGTGCCAGCAGCCCCTCACAGGGCGTCTCCTACGAGCAGTACTTC.

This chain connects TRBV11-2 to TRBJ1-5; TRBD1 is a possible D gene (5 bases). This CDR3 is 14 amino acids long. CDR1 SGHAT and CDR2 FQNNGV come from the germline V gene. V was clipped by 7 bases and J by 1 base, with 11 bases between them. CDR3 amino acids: CASNPQGSNQPQHF. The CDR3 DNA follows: TGTGCCAGCAATCCCCAGGGAAGCAATCAGCCCCAGCATTTT.

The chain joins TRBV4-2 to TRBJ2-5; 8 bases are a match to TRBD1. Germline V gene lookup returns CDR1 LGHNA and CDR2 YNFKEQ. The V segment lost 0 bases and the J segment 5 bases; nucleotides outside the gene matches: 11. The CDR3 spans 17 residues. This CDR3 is CASSQENGRGRAETQYF. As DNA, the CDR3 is TGTGCCAGCAGCCAAGAAAATGGCAGGGGGCGAGCTGAGACCCAGTACTTC.

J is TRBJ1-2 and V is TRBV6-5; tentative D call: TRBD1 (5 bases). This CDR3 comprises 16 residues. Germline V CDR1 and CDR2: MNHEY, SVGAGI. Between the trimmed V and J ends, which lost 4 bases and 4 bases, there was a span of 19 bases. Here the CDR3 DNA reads TGTGCCAGCAGTTCCGACTCCCAGACGGGGGTCTATGGCTACACCTTC. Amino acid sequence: CASSSDSQTGVYGYTF.

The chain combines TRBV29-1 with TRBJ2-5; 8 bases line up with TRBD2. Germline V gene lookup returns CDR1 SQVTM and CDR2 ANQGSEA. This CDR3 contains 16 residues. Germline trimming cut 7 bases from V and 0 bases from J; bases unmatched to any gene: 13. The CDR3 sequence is CSGIGTSVNHQETQYF. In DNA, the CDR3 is TGCAGCGGGATCGGGACTAGTGTCAACCACCAAGAGACCCAGTACTTC.